Shown below are 12 T cell receptor beta chains from a single sample sequenced in a study of CXCR3-negative and CXCR3-positive naive CD8 T cells. General observations from the study: CXCR3-negative naive cells had less hydrophobic TRB CDR3s than did CXCR3-positive naive cells.

These receptors have no known antigen. All TRB cDNA libraries came from 5' RACE performed with UMI labels. Reprocessing the 5' RACE reads, TCRdb reports a single entry for every CDR3 protein and omits DNA. The ten top clones account for 0.41%, within a sample of 100,000 to 150,000 distinct CDR3 sequences. The sequenced sample was naive CXCR3+ CD8+ T cells from blood. Stated subset: CD45RO-CCR7+CD27+CD95- naive CD8+ T cells expressing CXCR3 (TNR3+). The receptors derive from a human donor in good health. Some clones in this sample may be carry-over from other donors' samples.

This rearrangement joins TRBV7-2 to TRBJ1-5; the TCRdb call, TRBD1, lacks DNA for checking. The CDR3 consists of 20 residues. Germline V gives CDR1 SGHTA, CDR2 FQGNSA. CDR3: CASSLHPGGAAEHSNQPQHF.

J is TRBJ2-5 and V is TRBV12-3 or TRBV12-4; the TCRdb D gene call, TRBD1, has no DNA to confirm it. The CDR3 is 13 residues long. The CDR3: CASSPDREETQYF.

The V call is TRBV10-3, the J call TRBJ2-5; the D call of TRBD2 rests on TCRdb alone, since no DNA is present to check it. Germline V CDR1 and CDR2: ENHRY, SYGVKD. The CDR3 runs 15 residues. The CDR3: CAISGGEADPRTQYF.

The V call is TRBV28, the J call TRBJ2-5; TCRdb's D call of TRBD1 is untestable without DNA. The CDR3 runs 14 residues. Germline V gene data show CDR1 as MDHEN and CDR2 as SYDVKM. CDR3 in amino acids: CASILGARMETQYF.

The chain is built from TRBV20-1 and TRBJ1-1. CDR3 length: 15 amino acids. The V gene's germline CDR1 is DFQATT and CDR2 SNEGSKA (reference sequence). The CDR3 sequence is CSASKLVVMNTEAFF.

The chain joins TRBV10-3 to TRBJ2-3; the D call of TRBD1 rests on TCRdb alone, since no DNA is present to check it. There are 15 residues in the CDR3. Germline V gene lookup returns CDR1 ENHRY and CDR2 SYGVKD. CDR3 in amino acids: CAISGSGGSTDTQYF.

The rearrangement uses TRBV10-3 and TRBJ2-1; the D call of TRBD2 rests on TCRdb alone, since no DNA is present to check it. The germline V gene encodes CDR1 ENHRY and CDR2 SYGVKD. The CDR3 extends over 16 amino acids. CDR3 region: CAISGTDRTSFDEQFF.

This CDR3 reads CASSPYSGFSYNEQFF. This chain connects TRBV7-9 to TRBJ2-1; as DNA is missing, the TRBD2 call by TCRdb cannot be tested. There are 16 residues in the CDR3. Germline V gene data show CDR1 as SEHNR and CDR2 as FQNEAQ (reference sequence).

The chain couples TRBV3-1 to TRBJ2-3; TCRdb designates TRBD2, a call that cannot be tested without DNA. The CDR3 loop spans 17 amino acids. Germline CDR1 reads LGHDT; CDR2 reads YNNKEL (reference sequence). Here the CDR3 reads CASSQDGDYQSTDTQYF.

V usage is TRBV27 and J usage is TRBJ2-7; TCRdb gives TRBD1 as the D gene, but with no DNA this cannot be confirmed. The germline V gene encodes CDR1 MNHEY and CDR2 SMNVEV (reference sequence). The CDR3 is made up of 12 amino acids. The CDR3 reads CASSLGGTEQYF.

The chain joins TRBV29-1 to TRBJ2-7; no DNA is available, so the TRBD2 call from TCRdb remains unchecked. The CDR3 covers 15 residues. Germline CDR1 and CDR2: SQVTM and ANQGSEA. CDR3 sequence: CSVELELAGDYEQYF.

V is TRBV9 and J is TRBJ2-1; TCRdb outputs TRBD2, but without DNA this stays unchecked. Germline CDR1 is SGDLS and CDR2 is YYNGEE. The length of the CDR3 is 16 residues. CDR3 in amino acids: CASSALTSGREDEQFF.